Listed below are T cell receptor beta chains from one sample, sequenced in a study of OX40 agonist ivuxolimab in advanced cancers. The data were produced by immunoSEQ multiplex PCR, yet TCRdb's version contains in-frame clones alone and is incomplete. The table has approximately 76,000 clones, approximately 93% seen once; the top ten hold about 11%. Sequencing used CD4+ or CD8+ T cells sorted from blood, obtained in a trial of the OX40 agonist ivuxolimab. Receptors originate from an adult with an advanced solid tumor such as melanoma, head and neck, liver or kidney cancer. Both conserved end residues are part of each CDR3. D genes are given only for firm matches. Size is stated for part of the rows, as once, few or many counts, or as a class when the clone is expanded.

clone size: NA
D gene: NA
J gene: TRBJ2-1
V gene: TRBV4-3
CDR3 protein: CASSQEMNEQFF
CDR3 DNA: TGCGCCAGCAGCCAAGAAATGAATGAGCAGTTCTTC

clone size: NA
D gene: NA
J gene: TRBJ2-5
V gene: TRBV5-1
CDR3 protein: CASSWRDSPQETQYF
CDR3 DNA: TGCGCCAGCAGCTGGAGGGACAGCCCTCAAGAGACCCAGTACTTC

clone size: NA
D gene: NA
J gene: TRBJ2-1
V gene: TRBV5-4
CDR3 protein: CASSFFGSGDYNEQFF
CDR3 DNA: TGTGCCAGCAGCTTCTTCGGTAGCGGAGATTACAATGAGCAGTTCTTC

clone size: NA
D gene: NA
J gene: TRBJ2-1
V gene: TRBV7-2
CDR3 protein: CASSSRPAVLAYNEQFF
CDR3 DNA: TGTGCCAGCAGCAGTCGACCGGCGGTCCTTGCCTACAATGAGCAGTTCTTC

clone size: NA
D gene: TRBD2
J gene: TRBJ2-2
V gene: TRBV7-2
CDR3 protein: CASSLGLAGVGGELFF
CDR3 DNA: TGTGCCAGCAGCTTAGGTCTAGCGGGAGTAGGGGGGGAGCTGTTTTTT

clone size: once
D gene: TRBD2
J gene: TRBJ2-1
V gene: TRBV5-1
CDR3 protein: CASSPRRAGGSDEQFF
CDR3 DNA: TGCGCCAGCAGCCCTCGGAGGGCGGGAGGTAGTGATGAGCAGTTCTTC

clone size: NA
D gene: NA
J gene: TRBJ2-3
V gene: TRBV6-5
CDR3 protein: CASLATPTDTQYF
CDR3 DNA: TGTGCCAGTCTAGCGACACCCACAGATACGCAGTATTTT

clone size: NA
D gene: NA
J gene: TRBJ2-1
V gene: TRBV18
CDR3 protein: CASSPGPSPYNEQFF
CDR3 DNA: TGTGCCAGCTCACCGGGACCAAGCCCCTACAATGAGCAGTTCTTC

clone size: NA
D gene: TRBD1
J gene: TRBJ2-6
V gene: TRBV5-6
CDR3 protein: CASSSGTEDSGANVLTF
CDR3 DNA: TGTGCCAGCAGCTCGGGGACAGAAGACTCTGGGGCCAACGTCCTGACTTTC

clone size: NA
D gene: NA
J gene: TRBJ1-4
V gene: TRBV6-5
CDR3 protein: CASSWRRSEKLFF
CDR3 DNA: TGTGCCAGCAGTTGGCGGAGGTCAGAAAAACTGTTTTTT

clone size: NA
D gene: NA
J gene: TRBJ1-3
V gene: TRBV11-3
CDR3 protein: CASSLDLTLSGNTIYF
CDR3 DNA: TGTGCCAGCAGCTTAGATCTGACCCTCTCTGGAAACACCATATATTTT

clone size: NA
D gene: NA
J gene: TRBJ2-3
V gene: TRBV2
CDR3 protein: CASRTTLRGVSTDTQYF
CDR3 DNA: TGTGCCAGCCGAACCACCCTCCGAGGGGTGAGCACAGATACGCAGTATTTT

clone size: NA
D gene: TRBD1
J gene: TRBJ1-3
V gene: TRBV11-3
CDR3 protein: CASSLTGSNTIYF
CDR3 DNA: TGTGCCAGCAGCTTGACAGGGTCCAACACCATATATTTT

clone size: NA
D gene: NA
J gene: TRBJ2-1
V gene: TRBV16
CDR3 protein: CASSQSDFRSYNEQFF
CDR3 DNA: TGTGCCAGCAGCCAATCGGATTTCCGCTCCTACAATGAGCAGTTCTTC

clone size: NA
D gene: TRBD2
J gene: TRBJ2-3
V gene: TRBV29-1
CDR3 protein: CSVVGPGLAGRTQYF
CDR3 DNA: TGCAGCGTTGTGGGACCGGGACTAGCGGGACGTACGCAGTATTTT

clone size: NA
D gene: TRBD2
J gene: TRBJ2-3
V gene: TRBV6-5
CDR3 protein: CASSYSSGRSTDTQYF
CDR3 DNA: TGTGCCAGCAGTTACTCAAGCGGGAGGAGTACAGATACGCAGTATTTT

clone size: NA
D gene: TRBD1
J gene: TRBJ2-7
V gene: TRBV11-2
CDR3 protein: CASSSGQGAEQYF
CDR3 DNA: TGTGCCAGCAGTTCGGGACAGGGTGCCGAGCAGTACTTC

clone size: NA
D gene: NA
J gene: TRBJ1-5
V gene: TRBV2
CDR3 protein: CASEEEGRGQPQHF
CDR3 DNA: TGTGCCAGCGAGGAGGAGGGGCGCGGACAGCCCCAGCATTTT

clone size: NA
D gene: TRBD2
J gene: TRBJ2-7
V gene: TRBV7-6
CDR3 protein: CASSLGSGSGYEQYF
CDR3 DNA: TGTGCCAGCAGCTTAGGTAGCGGGAGTGGTTACGAGCAGTACTTC

clone size: NA
D gene: NA
J gene: TRBJ1-1
V gene: TRBV5-4
CDR3 protein: CASSPTGPNTEAFF
CDR3 DNA: TGTGCCAGCAGCCCCACAGGGCCGAACACTGAAGCTTTCTTT

clone size: NA
D gene: TRBD1
J gene: TRBJ1-5
V gene: TRBV4-3
CDR3 protein: CASSQALNRGSNAQHF
CDR3 DNA: TGCGCCAGCAGCCAAGCACTAAACAGGGGGAGCAACGCCCAGCATTTT

clone size: NA
D gene: TRBD2
J gene: TRBJ2-7
V gene: TRBV13
CDR3 protein: CASSERGASGSFSYEQYF
CDR3 DNA: TGTGCCAGCTCCGAAAGGGGGGCTAGCGGGAGCTTCTCCTACGAGCAGTACTTC

clone size: NA
D gene: TRBD2
J gene: TRBJ2-5
V gene: TRBV13
CDR3 protein: CASSYLAGPGETQYF
CDR3 DNA: TGTGCCAGCAGCTATCTAGCGGGTCCGGGGGAGACCCAGTACTTC

clone size: NA
D gene: NA
J gene: TRBJ2-3
V gene: TRBV9
CDR3 protein: CASSVAGSTDTQYF
CDR3 DNA: TGTGCCAGCAGCGTAGCCGGCAGCACAGATACGCAGTATTTT

clone size: few
D gene: NA
J gene: TRBJ1-1
V gene: TRBV4-3
CDR3 protein: CASSQESVGGYTEAFF
CDR3 DNA: TGCGCCAGCAGCCAAGAAAGCGTGGGGGGATACACTGAAGCTTTCTTT

clone size: NA
D gene: NA
J gene: TRBJ2-5
V gene: TRBV7-9
CDR3 protein: CASSLAGYQETQYF
CDR3 DNA: TGTGCCAGCAGCTTAGCAGGGTACCAAGAGACCCAGTACTTC

clone size: once
D gene: NA
J gene: TRBJ2-3
V gene: TRBV4-1
CDR3 protein: CASSQEIGPGTDTQYF
CDR3 DNA: TGCGCCAGCAGCCAAGAAATTGGGCCAGGCACAGATACGCAGTATTTT

clone size: NA
D gene: NA
J gene: TRBJ2-5
V gene: TRBV7-3
CDR3 protein: CASSYGTGAQYF
CDR3 DNA: TGTGCCAGCAGCTACGGGACGGGGGCCCAGTACTTC

clone size: NA
D gene: NA
J gene: TRBJ1-5
V gene: TRBV27
CDR3 protein: CASSFVGWALDQPQHF
CDR3 DNA: TGTGCCAGCAGTTTTGTAGGGTGGGCGCTGGATCAGCCCCAGCATTTT

clone size: once
D gene: TRBD2
J gene: TRBJ2-3
V gene: TRBV11-1
CDR3 protein: CARKRGGTDTQYF
CDR3 DNA: TGTGCCCGCAAGCGGGGGGGCACAGATACGCAGTATTTT

clone size: NA
D gene: NA
J gene: TRBJ2-7
V gene: TRBV19
CDR3 protein: CASSMDGATYEQYF
CDR3 DNA: TGTGCCAGTAGTATGGATGGCGCCACCTACGAGCAGTACTTC

clone size: NA
D gene: NA
J gene: TRBJ2-7
V gene: TRBV4-2
CDR3 protein: CASSQEGAGEQYF
CDR3 DNA: TGTGCCAGCAGCCAAGAGGGCGCCGGCGAGCAGTACTTC

clone size: NA
D gene: NA
J gene: TRBJ2-5
V gene: TRBV9
CDR3 protein: CASSVGGGETQYF
CDR3 DNA: TGTGCCAGCAGCGTGGGAGGGGGTGAGACCCAGTACTTC

clone size: NA
D gene: NA
J gene: TRBJ2-5
V gene: TRBV6-5
CDR3 protein: CASSYGPTETQYF
CDR3 DNA: TGTGCCAGCAGTTATGGACCCACCGAGACCCAGTACTTC

clone size: NA
D gene: NA
J gene: TRBJ2-2
V gene: TRBV27
CDR3 protein: CASSYSNTGELFF
CDR3 DNA: TGTGCCAGCAGTTACTCGAACACCGGGGAGCTGTTTTTT

clone size: NA
D gene: NA
J gene: TRBJ2-7
V gene: TRBV12-5
CDR3 protein: CASGGGTEGEQYF
CDR3 DNA: TGTGCTAGTGGTGGAGGGACTGAGGGCGAGCAGTACTTC

clone size: NA
D gene: TRBD2
J gene: TRBJ2-1
V gene: TRBV7-6
CDR3 protein: CASSFRDYDEQFF
CDR3 DNA: TGTGCCAGCAGCTTCCGGGACTACGATGAGCAGTTCTTC

clone size: few
D gene: NA
J gene: TRBJ1-4
V gene: TRBV5-6
CDR3 protein: CASSLMPPGLLNVRGKLFF
CDR3 DNA: TGTGCCAGCAGCTTGATGCCCCCCGGGCTTCTGAATGTTAGGGGAAAACTGTTTTTT

clone size: NA
D gene: TRBD1
J gene: TRBJ1-5
V gene: TRBV16
CDR3 protein: CASSQSRGDNQPQHF
CDR3 DNA: TGTGCCAGCAGCCAATCCAGGGGGGACAATCAGCCCCAGCATTTT

clone size: NA
D gene: NA
J gene: TRBJ2-7
V gene: TRBV5-1
CDR3 protein: CASSLAGPGEQYF
CDR3 DNA: TGCGCCAGCAGCTTGGCCGGTCCCGGCGAGCAGTACTTC

clone size: NA
D gene: TRBD1
J gene: TRBJ2-1
V gene: TRBV9
CDR3 protein: CASSVGFVLAGGSYNEQFF
CDR3 DNA: TGTGCCAGCAGCGTAGGATTCGTCCTAGCAGGGGGCTCCTACAATGAGCAGTTCTTC

clone size: NA
D gene: TRBD1
J gene: TRBJ1-1
V gene: TRBV5-1
CDR3 protein: CASSLTGVNTEAFF
CDR3 DNA: TGCGCCAGCAGCCTGACAGGGGTGAACACTGAAGCTTTCTTT

clone size: NA
D gene: NA
J gene: TRBJ2-7
V gene: TRBV19
CDR3 protein: CASSAGNSYEQYF
CDR3 DNA: TGTGCCAGTAGTGCAGGGAACTCCTACGAGCAGTACTTC

clone size: once
D gene: TRBD1
J gene: TRBJ1-1
V gene: TRBV5-3
CDR3 protein: CARSRDRVEGVAFF
CDR3 DNA: TGTGCCAGAAGCCGCGACAGGGTGGAAGGAGTAGCTTTCTTT

clone size: NA
D gene: TRBD1
J gene: TRBJ2-7
V gene: TRBV11-3
CDR3 protein: CASSLRGPYEQYF
CDR3 DNA: TGTGCCAGCAGCTTGAGGGGGCCCTACGAGCAGTACTTC

clone size: NA
D gene: NA
J gene: TRBJ2-1
V gene: TRBV7-8
CDR3 protein: CASSLARVGSYNEQFF
CDR3 DNA: TGTGCCAGCAGCTTAGCGAGGGTCGGCTCCTACAATGAGCAGTTCTTC

clone size: once
D gene: TRBD1
J gene: TRBJ2-5
V gene: TRBV2
CDR3 protein: CASSEDRETVETQYF
CDR3 DNA: TGTGCCAGCAGTGAGGACAGGGAGACGGTCGAGACCCAGTACTTC